These 18 T cell receptor beta chains came from one sample sequenced in a study of early T cells in non-severe SARS-CoV-2 infection. TCRdb analysed the 5' RACE reads with MiXCR anew, one entry per CDR3 protein. The repertoire holds approximately 65,000 distinct CDR3 sequences, roughly 15% seen once, with roughly 13% in the top ten. Sample: whole blood. The receptors shown here come from an adult who was a healthcare worker with PCR-confirmed SARS-CoV-2 infection or an uninfected control (not recorded which).

This clonotype was counted many times. The rearrangement links TRBV12-3 or TRBV12-4 to TRBJ2-1; 8 bases align to TRBD2. The CDR3 is 17 amino acids. V lost 1 base and J lost 8; bases outside the gene matches: 13. The chain's CDR3 is CASSLVRGTRSLDEQFF. DNA for the CDR3: TGTGCCAGCAGTTTAGTTAGGGGGACTAGGAGTCTGGATGAGCAGTTCTTC.

The sample holds many counts of this clonotype. The chain links TRBV7-2 to TRBJ1-2; the D is unclear. V gave up 5 bases and J gave up 4 bases, with 20 bases separating them. The CDR3 runs 16 residues. In germline, CDR1 is SGHTA, CDR2 FQGNSA. CDR3 in amino acids: CASSPIDLGRSYGYTF. CDR3 nucleotides: TGTGCCAGCAGCCCTATCGACCTGGGTAGGTCCTATGGCTACACCTTC. The whole variable domain, remainder taken from reference TRBV7-2 and TRBJ1-2, is GAGVSQSPSNKVTEKGKDVELRCDPISGHTALYWYRQSLGQGLEFLIYFQGNSAPDKSGLPSDRFSAERTGGSVSTLTIQRTQQEDSAVYLCASSPIDLGRSYGYTFGSGTRLTVV.

Only one count was recorded for this clonotype. This rearrangement joins TRBV6-5 to TRBJ1-1; D is undetermined. CDR1 MNHEY and CDR2 SVGAGI come from the germline V gene. Between the trimmed V and J ends, which lost 6 bases and 3 bases, there was a span of 14 bases. The CDR3 covers 14 residues. CDR3 protein: CASRRDGADTEAFF. The CDR3 region has the DNA TGTGCCAGCAGGCGCGACGGTGCGGACACTGAAGCTTTCTTT.

This clonotype was seen ten or more times. This chain uses TRBV4-3 with TRBJ2-7; D may be TRBD1 (5 bases). The CDR3 totals 15 residues. Germline assignment: CDR1 LGHNA and CDR2 YSLEER. Trimming shortened V by 0 bases and J by 3 bases, and 12 bases separated the two germline ends. In DNA form, the CDR3 reads TGCGCCAGCAGCCAAGATCCAGGACATTACTACGAGCAGTACTTC. Protein product: CASSQDPGHYYEQYF.

This clonotype appeared a few times. The J gene is TRBJ2-7, the V gene TRBV15; a weak D match, TRBD1 (6 bases). In germline, CDR1 is LNHNV, CDR2 YYDKDF (reference sequence). CDR3 length: 14 amino acids. The V end lost 1 base, the J end lost 5 bases, and 12 bases lay between the germline ends. The CDR3 spells CATSRGDRLDEQYV. The CDR3 DNA reads as TGTGCCACCAGCAGAGGTGACAGGTTGGACGAGCAGTACGTC.

Points on this clonotype: Given a much more abundant clone one base away, this may be a read error. The chain recombines TRBV6-4 with TRBJ1-5; D might be TRBD1 (6 bases). The germline V gene encodes CDR1 MRHNA and CDR2 SNTAGT. This CDR3 has 13 residues. The CDR3 DNA sequence: TGTGCCAGCAGTGCGGGGGACAATCATCCCCAGCATTTT. Protein product: CASSAGDNHPQHF.

This clonotype was found many times. This chain joins TRBV12-3 or TRBV12-4 and TRBJ1-1, with no clear D. Trimming took off 6 bases at V and 3 bases at J, with 8 bases between the two ends. The CDR3 totals 12 residues. This CDR3 is CASSQSYTEAFF. Written as DNA, the CDR3 is TGTGCCAGCAGCCAAAGTTACACTGAAGCTTTCTTT.

This chain joins TRBV6-2 or TRBV6-3 and TRBJ1-1, with a tentative D call TRBD1 (5 bases). The V gene's germline CDR1 is MNHEY and CDR2 SVGEGT. Trimming removed 6 bases at V and 3 bases at J, with 8 bases between. The CDR3 is 12 amino acids. DNA for the CDR3: TGTGCCAGCAGGAGGGGTGACACTGAAGCTTTCTTT. Translated, it gives CASRRGDTEAFF.

The table lists this clonotype with a few counts. The chain uses TRBV9 and TRBJ2-7; 10 positions agree with TRBD2. V lost 0 bases and J lost 3; bases outside the gene matches: 3. Germline V CDR1 and CDR2: SGDLS, YYNGEE. This CDR3 is built from 15 residues. CDR3 loop: CASSVGSSGGYEQYF. The CDR3 DNA sequence: TGTGCCAGCAGCGTAGGGTCTAGCGGGGGCTACGAGCAGTACTTC. The entire variable domain, with the rest obtained from reference TRBV9 and TRBJ2-7, is as follows: DSGVTQTPKHLITATGQRVTLRCSPRSGDLSVYWYQQSLDQGLQFLIQYYNGEERAKGNILERFSAQQFPDLHSELNLSSLELGDSALYFCASSVGSSGGYEQYFGPGTRLTVT.

This clonotype was detected only a few times. This chain uses TRBV6-1 with TRBJ2-7, with 10 bases matching TRBD2. CDR1 is MNHNS and CDR2 is SASEGT in the germline V gene. This CDR3 has 14 residues. Trimming cost V 2 bases and J 2 bases; bases outside gene matches: 0. CDR3 sequence (DNA): TGTGCCAGCAGTGAACTAGCGGGGGCCTACGAGCAGTACTTC. This encodes CASSELAGAYEQYF.

The genes are TRBV29-1 and TRBJ2-1; 7 bases line up with TRBD2. CDR1 and CDR2 from the germline V gene are SQVTM and ANQGSEA. The length of the CDR3 is 14 residues. J lost 5 bases, V lost 4 bases, and 8 bases had no gene match. For the CDR3, the DNA is TGCAGCGTTGGGAAGACTAGCACCGACAATGAGCAGTTCTTC. Encoded protein: CSVGKTSTDNEQFF.

In its sample, this clonotype was seen a few times. The chain has TRBV9 and TRBJ1-6, with a tentative D call TRBD1 (5 bases). The germline V gene encodes CDR1 SGDLS and CDR2 YYNGEE. CDR3 length: 14 residues. Trimming took off 6 bases at V and 6 bases at J, with 13 bases between the two ends. CDR3 protein: CASTHGTTNSPLHF. The CDR3 DNA is TGTGCCAGCACCCACGGGACGACTAATTCACCCCTCCACTTT.

This clonotype was picked up a small number of times. The chain uses TRBV29-1 and TRBJ1-1; no firm D call. The CDR3 consists of 10 residues. The germline gives CDR1 SQVTM, CDR2 ANQGSEA. Trimming cost V 7 bases and J 7 bases, with 10 bases left between them. The CDR3 DNA follows: TGCAGCGCCGAGGTGGTTGAAGCTTTCTTT. Translating it yields CSAEVVEAFF.

This clonotype turned up a few times. This rearrangement joins TRBV3-1 to TRBJ2-1, with TRBD2 as a possible D gene (5 bases). From germline, CDR1 is LGHDT and CDR2 YNNKEL (reference sequence). The CDR3 is made up of 13 amino acids. V was shortened by 1 base and J by 8 bases, with 9 bases between the two germline ends. The CDR3 protein is CASSQAPRDEQFF. The CDR3 bases are TGTGCCAGCAGCCAAGCTCCGAGGGATGAGCAGTTCTTC.

The rearrangement uses TRBV20-1 and TRBJ2-1, with TRBD2 as a possible D gene (5 bases). This CDR3 region has 13 residues. Germline assignment: CDR1 DFQATT and CDR2 SNEGSKA (reference sequence). The CDR3 nucleotides are TGCAGCATGTCGGGGTTGAGTCAAAATGAGCAGTTCTTC. Protein product: CSMSGLSQNEQFF.

The chain uses TRBV5-4 and TRBJ2-3; D is unclear. Trimming left V 4 bases short and J 4 bases short, with 10 bases between. Germline V gene sequence: CDR1 SGHNT, CDR2 YYREEE (reference sequence). There are 13 residues in the CDR3. The CDR3 bases are TGTGCCAGCAGCACGGCGCTGGCAGATACGCAGTATTTT. Its protein product is CASSTALADTQYF. Drawing the rest from reference TRBV5-4 and TRBJ2-3, the complete variable domain is ETGVTQSPTHLIKTRGQQVTLRCSSQSGHNTVSWYQQALGQGPQFIFQYYREEENGRGNFPPRFSGLQFPNYSSELNVNALELDDSALYLCASSTALADTQYFGPGTRLTVL.

J is TRBJ2-7 and V is TRBV28, with 9 bases that match TRBD1. CDR3 length: 14 amino acids. Trimming at V came to 6 bases and at J to 1 base, leaving 4 bases not matched to a gene. Germline CDR1 is MDHEN and CDR2 is SYDVKM. In DNA, the CDR3 is TGTGCCAGCAGAACCGGGACAGGGTCCTACGAGCAGTACTTC. Translated: CASRTGTGSYEQYF.

This rearrangement joins TRBV12-3 or TRBV12-4 to TRBJ1-1; no definite D call. The V end was cut by 2 bases, the J end by 3 bases, with 13 bases between. The CDR3 is 15 amino acids. The CDR3 DNA is TGTGCCAGCAGTTTACGGGCAGGTCGAGACACTGAAGCTTTCTTT. It specifies CASSLRAGRDTEAFF.